This T cell receptor (beta chain) is from a study of blood T cell repertoires in COVID-19. Study overall: Donors in the United States, Italy and Spain gave samples during acute or convalescent COVID-19. Sample material is recorded as cDNA or gDNA derived from T cells, B-cell-depleted T cells, or PBMCs.

Enrollment of patients from Seattle took place during active infection, with longitudinal follow-up. In the authors' workflow: Amplification of reference gene primers provided the estimated nucleated cell counts. The protocol was immunoSEQ multiplex PCR, while the TCRdb copy is restricted to in-frame clones and leaves out a portion. V, J and clone size derive from that table, while D and trimming were established from the DNA sequence. This sample has fewer than 350,000 clones, with more than 80% found just once. Material for sequencing was peripheral blood. The receptor was derived from a woman aged 30 to 39 with COVID-19, enrolled during active disease.

The CDR3 sequence is CASSRWGGLGEKLFF. As DNA, the CDR3 is TGTGCCAGCAGCCGATGGGGGGGTCTTGGTGAAAAACTGTTTTTT. The rearrangement joins TRBV9 to TRBJ1-4; D may be TRBD1 (5 bases). The V end was cut by 4 bases, the J end by 7 bases, with 17 bases between. Germline CDR1 reads SGDLS; CDR2 reads YYNGEE. The CDR3 runs to 15 residues.